The sample holds many counts of the clone carrying this T cell receptor beta chain. No antigen is known for it. This sample was included in a study of early T cells in non-severe SARS-CoV-2 infection. Study-level results: Database matching using VDJdb favored anti-spike CD8 responses, with private and CD4 specificities left missing.

Individual cDNA molecules received unique molecular identifiers. One entry per CDR3 protein, called by TCRdb with MiXCR from the 5' RACE reads. The sample includes about 33,000 distinct CDR3 sequences, about 6.7% of them seen just once. Specimen: whole blood. The source is an adult who was a healthcare worker with PCR-confirmed SARS-CoV-2 infection or an uninfected control (not recorded which).

The CDR3 here is CASSLEGTEAFF. CDR3 nucleotides: TGTGCCAGCAGCCTTGAGGGGACTGAAGCTTTCTTT. This chain joins TRBV3-1 and TRBJ1-1; possibly TRBD1 for D (5 bases). There are 12 residues in the CDR3. Per germline, CDR1 LGHDT and CDR2 YNNKEL (reference sequence). Between the trimmed V and J ends, which lost 4 bases and 5 bases, there was a span of 8 bases. Full variable domain (rest looked up from reference TRBV3-1 and TRBJ1-1): DTAVSQTPKYLVTQMGNDKSIKCEQNLGHDTMYWYKQDSKKFLKIMFSYNNKELIINETVPNRFSPKSPDKAHLNLHINSLELGDSAVYFCASSLEGTEAFFGQGTRLTVV.